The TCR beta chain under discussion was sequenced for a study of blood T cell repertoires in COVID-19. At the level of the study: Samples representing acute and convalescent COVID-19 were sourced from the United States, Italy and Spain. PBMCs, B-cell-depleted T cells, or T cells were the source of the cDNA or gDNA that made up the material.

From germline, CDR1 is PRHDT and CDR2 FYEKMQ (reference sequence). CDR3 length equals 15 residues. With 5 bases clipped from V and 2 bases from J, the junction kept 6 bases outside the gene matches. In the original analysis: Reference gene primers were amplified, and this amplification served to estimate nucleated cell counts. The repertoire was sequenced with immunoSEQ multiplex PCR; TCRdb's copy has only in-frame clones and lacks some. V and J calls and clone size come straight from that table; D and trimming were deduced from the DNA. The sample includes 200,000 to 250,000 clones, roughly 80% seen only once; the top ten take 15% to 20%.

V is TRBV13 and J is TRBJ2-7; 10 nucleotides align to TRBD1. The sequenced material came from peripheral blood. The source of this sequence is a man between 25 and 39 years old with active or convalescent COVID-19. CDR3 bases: TGTGCCAGCAGCCCGCAGGACAGGGGGGCCTACGAGCAGTACTTC. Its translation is CASSPQDRGAYEQYF.